This TCR beta chain came from a study of tumor-infiltrating lymphocytes in primary liver carcinoma. Study information: Samples gave roughly 3.65 to 8 million productive TCRbeta reads, similar across tissue types.

For this clonotype: Because the CDR3 is missing its conserved closing phenylalanine or tryptophan, this is likely a read error.

The tissue used was unsorted bulk material of about 19-33 mg. RNA and DNA were co-extracted from it with the AllPrep DNA/RNA mini kit. There are 15 residues in the CDR3. Germline V gene data show CDR1 as SGHTS and CDR2 as YDEGEE. cDNA specific to TCR beta was made from 500 ng of total RNA, with a constant-region primer employed for priming. Sequencing libraries for TCR beta derived from three nested multiplex PCR rounds that used slightly modified ARM-PCR. Primers for the first two PCR rounds were TRBV1-TRBV30 forward primers and a C-beta reverse primer (about 10 cycles per round). TCRdb called the multiplex PCR reads again in MiXCR, with one record for every CDR3 protein. The sample has about 50,000 distinct CDR3 sequences, 60% to 80% seen once; the top ten hold around 22%.

The sequence derives from a man in his forties with primary liver carcinoma and hepatitis B virus infection. Sequencing was carried out using liver tumor tissue from sampling region 5. Subset of the sample: tumor region T5, tumor centre. The chain uses TRBV5-8 and TRBJ2-7; the match to TRBD1 covers 10 bases. DNA for the CDR3: TGTGCCAACAGCTTACACGGACAGGGGGCCTACGAGCAGTACTCC. Translating gives CANSLHGQGAYEQYS.